These T cell receptor beta chains were read from a single sample in a study of blood T cell repertoires in COVID-19. Assay used: immunoSEQ multiplex PCR; TCRdb lists only in-frame clones, some missing. The profile shows approximately 89,000 clones, about three quarters of them singletons. What was sequenced was peripheral blood. Receptor source: a human donor in a cohort sampled during active COVID-19. The CDR3 runs from the conserved cysteine through the conserved F or W. A D gene is named only where the DNA matches it firmly. Clone size is not always given. Where it is, it says once, few, many or a class for expanded clones.

size	V	D	J	length	DNA	CDR3
-	TRBV28	-	TRBJ2-3	15	TGTGCCAGCAGCTTTACCCGACAGGGACTGGATACGCAGTATTTT	CASSFTRQGLDTQYF
-	TRBV6-5	-	TRBJ2-7	12	TGTGCCAGCATGGGCCTCAGGTACGAGCAGTACTTC	CASMGLRYEQYF
-	TRBV27	TRBD2	TRBJ2-7	16	TGTGCCAGCAGTCTGAAAGCCGGGACTAGCGGGTACGAGCAGTACTTC	CASSLKAGTSGYEQYF
-	TRBV6-2/TRBV6-3	TRBD2	TRBJ2-1	15	TGTGCCAGCAGCGGAGGACTAGACGCCTACAATGAGCAGTTCTTC	CASSGGLDAYNEQFF
-	TRBV27	-	TRBJ2-5	12	TGTGCCAGCAGCTCAAGGGGGGGGGCCCAGTACTTC	CASSSRGGAQYF
-	TRBV7-8	-	TRBJ2-7	13	TGTGCCAGCAGCTTAGTTGGCCCAGGGGAGCAGTACTTC	CASSLVGPGEQYF
once	TRBV5-8	-	TRBJ2-7	12	TGTGCCAGCCGCAGGACATCTTGGGAGCAGTACTTC	CASRRTSWEQYF
-	TRBV28	TRBD2	TRBJ2-5	14	TGTGCCAGCAGGGAACCGGGAGGAGGAGAGACCCAGTACTTC	CASREPGGGETQYF
-	TRBV5-1	-	TRBJ2-2	16	TGCGCCAGCAGCTTGTTCACTAGCCCGAGGTCCGGGGAGCTGTTTTTT	CASSLFTSPRSGELFF
-	TRBV3-1/TRBV3-2	-	TRBJ1-2	13	TGTGCCAGCAGCGGGACAAGGAGTTATGGCTACACCTTC	CASSGTRSYGYTF
-	TRBV12-5	TRBD2	TRBJ2-2	17	TGTGCTAGTGGTCCTGGACTAGCGCTCGGGGTCACCGGGGAGCTGTTTTTT	CASGPGLALGVTGELFF
-	TRBV28	-	TRBJ2-7	15	TGTGCCAGCAGGGGCACGACAGGTGGATCCTACGAGCAGTACTTC	CASRGTTGGSYEQYF
once	TRBV12-3/TRBV12-4	-	TRBJ1-3	13	TGTGCCAGCACTTCAGGGAAGTTAAACACCATATATTTT	CASTSGKLNTIYF
few	TRBV29-1	-	TRBJ2-5	14	TGCAGCGTTTCCACCGGGGACTCAATGGAGACCCAGTACTTC	CSVSTGDSMETQYF
once	TRBV11-2	TRBD2	TRBJ2-5	15	TGTGCCAGCAGCTTAATGGCAGCGGGGCTAGAGACCCAGTACTTC	CASSLMAAGLETQYF
-	TRBV7-2	-	TRBJ2-7	11	TGTGCCAGCGCATTTTCGGGCGAGCAGTACTTC	CASAFSGEQYF
-	TRBV7-9	TRBD2	TRBJ2-3	15	TGTGCCAGCAGCCCTCCGGGACTATCCACAGATACGCAGTATTTT	CASSPPGLSTDTQYF
-	TRBV2	TRBD1	TRBJ2-7	15	TGTGCCAGCAGTGAAAGGGGACAGAGCTCCTACGAGCAGTACTTC	CASSERGQSSYEQYF
few	TRBV7-6	-	TRBJ1-3	16	TGTGCCAGCAGCTCCGAGGTCCCCACATCCGGAAACACCATATATTTT	CASSSEVPTSGNTIYF
-	TRBV30	-	TRBJ2-1	13	TGTGCCTGGAGATCGACATACACACAGGGGCAGTTCTTC	CAWRSTYTQGQFF
-	TRBV6-5	-	TRBJ1-5	15	TGTGCCAGCAGACCCATCGGCGGGGCGGGTCAGCCCCAGCATTTT	CASRPIGGAGQPQHF
-	TRBV2	TRBD1	TRBJ1-4	14	TGTGCCAGCAGTGAAGAACAGGGGAGAGAAAAACTGTTTTTT	CASSEEQGREKLFF
-	TRBV2	TRBD1	TRBJ2-2	11	TGTGCCAGCATACAGGGGGCTCAGCTGTTTTTT	CASIQGAQLFF
few	TRBV11-1	TRBD2	TRBJ2-1	16	TGTGCCAGCAGCCCGACTAGCGGGAGCTCCTACAATGAGCAGTTCTTC	CASSPTSGSSYNEQFF